Below are 15 T cell receptor beta chains sequenced from a single sample in a study of read filtering for tumor transcriptome and immune sequencing. From roughly 390 ng of RNA, a library with molecular barcoded alpha/delta and beta/gamma adaptors was made. TCRdb fed the reads into MiXCR, producing one record per CDR3 protein. The repertoire holds 35,000 to 55,000 distinct CDR3 sequences, with approximately 12% as singletons. Material for sequencing was a population of CD138-negative cells sorted from bone marrow. The origin of the receptors is a donor aged 40 or older with multiple myeloma.

This clonotype was counted many times. The rearrangement links TRBV20-1 to TRBJ2-7, with 7 bases fitting TRBD1. This CDR3 region has 13 residues. Unmatched junction bases numbered 6, after V lost 5 bases and J lost 2 bases. The germline V gene has CDR1 DFQATT and CDR2 SNEGSKA (reference sequence). The CDR3 coding sequence is TGCAGTGCTCGAAGGGGGCAGGCCTACGAGCAGTACTTC. Protein sequence: CSARRGQAYEQYF.

Regarding this clonotype: This CDR3 is missing its conserved last phenylalanine or tryptophan, likely due to a read error. The limits of the CDR3 on the DNA are not certain, so only TCRdb's listed CDR3 is given. The V gene is TRBV7-9, the J gene TRBJ2-2; TRBD1 was called by the table and not checked on the DNA. The CDR3 length equals 14 residues, ends included. Germline lookup yields CDR1 SEHNR and CDR2 FQNEAQ (reference sequence). This CDR3 is CASSFGTDTGELYS.

This clonotype was seen ten or more times. V is TRBV5-1 and J is TRBJ2-1; D possibly corresponds to TRBD2 (6 bases). Germline assignment: CDR1 SGHRS and CDR2 YFSETQ. V was pared by 3 bases and J by 7 bases, with 17 bases between. This CDR3 region has 15 residues. Here the CDR3 DNA reads TGCGCCAGCAGCTCTTTCGGGGGAGGAGAGAATGAGCAGTTCTTC. This codes for CASSSFGGGENEQFF. Supplemented by reference TRBV5-1 and TRBJ2-1, the full variable domain reads KAGVTQTPRYLIKTRGQQVTLSCSPISGHRSVSWYQQTPGQGLQFLFEYFSETQRNKGNFPGRFSGRQFSNSRSEMNVSTLELGDSALYLCASSSFGGGENEQFFGPGTRLTVL.

This clonotype has a count of ten or more. The V and J genes are TRBV5-1 and TRBJ2-3; no firm D call. Germline CDR1 is SGHRS and CDR2 is YFSETQ. This CDR3 spans 14 amino acids. V lost 0 bases and J 7 bases, leaving 12 bases between the germline ends. CDR3 region: CASSLGTDLNTQYF. The CDR3 bases are TGCGCCAGCAGCTTGGGAACGGATCTCAATACGCAGTATTTT.

This clonotype has just a few counts. The chain employs TRBV7-8 and TRBJ2-5; no clear D. CDR1 is SGHVS, CDR2 FQNEAQ, per germline. The CDR3 runs to 13 residues. V was cut by 5 bases and J by 3 bases, with 10 bases left in between. CDR3 in amino acids: CASSPRWEETQYF. The DNA for the CDR3 is TGTGCCAGCAGCCCAAGATGGGAAGAGACCCAGTACTTC.

The sample holds many counts of this clonotype. CDR3 sequence reads: CASSPQGDQPQHF. The CDR3 nucleotides read TGTGCCAGCAGCCCACAGGGGGATCAGCCCCAGCATTTT. V usage is TRBV28 and J usage is TRBJ1-5, with 8 bases matching TRBD1. The CDR3 runs to 13 residues. The V segment lost 6 bases and the J segment 5 bases; nucleotides outside the gene matches: 3. The germline CDR1 and CDR2 sequences are MDHEN and SYDVKM.

This clonotype came up many times. The chain couples TRBV6-2 or TRBV6-3 to TRBJ2-3; the D is unclear. Germline values: CDR1 MNHEY, CDR2 SVGEGT. This CDR3 spans 13 amino acids. Trimming took 0 bases from V and 3 from J, leaving 4 bases between them. The CDR3 DNA follows: TGTGCCAGCAGTTACTCCCTTACAGATACGCAGTATTTT. Amino acids: CASSYSLTDTQYF.

This clonotype was seen ten or more times. The rearrangement links TRBV6-2 or TRBV6-3 to TRBJ2-3; TRBD2 agrees at 10 bases. CDR3 length: 17 amino acids. The V segment lost 7 bases and the J segment 4 bases; nucleotides outside the gene matches: 14. CDR1 and CDR2 (germline): MNHEY, SVGEGT. CDR3 in DNA: TGTGCCAGCACCCCAAGGATAAGCGGGAGGGCCGCAGATACGCAGTATTTT. It specifies CASTPRISGRAADTQYF.

This clonotype was found many times. The chain joins TRBV6-5 to TRBJ1-4; maybe TRBD1 (6 bases). The ends were cut back, 5 bases at V and 4 bases at J, with 14 bases in the middle. CDR1 and CDR2 (germline): MNHEY, SVGAGI. CDR3 length equals 15 residues. This chain's CDR3 is CASSPGTSNNEKLFF. CDR3 nucleotide sequence: TGTGCCAGCAGTCCGGGGACAAGTAATAATGAAAAACTGTTTTTT.

The sample holds a few counts of this clonotype. This sequence may be a read error, since a much larger clone differs from it by one base. The chain has TRBV9 and TRBJ2-1; D ambiguous. The CDR3 covers 13 residues. V was pared by 3 bases and J by 12 bases, with 16 bases between. In germline, CDR1 is SGDLS, CDR2 YYNGEE. The CDR3 DNA is TGTGCCAGCAGCGCTTCGACCCCCTATGGGCAGTTCTTC. It codes for CASSASTPYGQFF.

This clonotype appeared many times. The V gene is TRBV11-3, the J gene TRBJ2-5; D tentatively fits TRBD1 or TRBD2 (6 bases each). Deletions cut 5 bases from V and 2 bases from J, with 15 bases between. Germline CDR1 and CDR2: SGHNT and YENEEA. CDR3 length: 15 amino acids. The DNA of the CDR3 is TGTGCCAGCAGCCCTTTTGGGGGGCGGCAAGAGACCCAGTACTTC. It yields the protein CASSPFGGRQETQYF.

This clonotype has ten or more counts. The CDR3 here is CASSQSNNQPQHF. CDR3 coding DNA: TGTGCCAGCAGCCAAAGTAACAATCAGCCCCAGCATTTT. The chain has TRBV3-1 and TRBJ1-5; D is undetermined. Germline V gene sequence: CDR1 LGHDT, CDR2 YNNKEL (reference sequence). The V gene lost 2 bases and the J gene lost 3 bases, with 5 bases spanning the gap. The length of the CDR3 is 13 residues.

At least ten counts were recorded for this clonotype. This sequence joins TRBV20-1 and TRBJ2-7; 10 nucleotides align to TRBD2. The CDR3 length is 16 residues. Germline loops: CDR1 DFQATT, CDR2 SNEGSKA (reference sequence). The V segment lost 1 base and the J segment 6 bases; nucleotides outside the gene matches: 12. The CDR3 sequence: CSARGGLAGVAGEQYF. As DNA, the CDR3 is TGCAGTGCTAGAGGAGGCCTAGCGGGAGTTGCTGGCGAGCAGTACTTC.

This clonotype occurred many times. The chain employs TRBV4-1 and TRBJ1-4; tentative D call: TRBD1 (5 bases). Germline V gene sequence: CDR1 MGHRA, CDR2 YSYEKL. V lost 3 bases and J 4 bases, leaving 15 bases between the germline ends. The CDR3 is 16 amino acids. CDR3 bases: TGCGCCAGCAGCCAGGGGAACAGGCCGAGTAATGAAAAACTGTTTTTT. Encoded protein: CASSQGNRPSNEKLFF.

About this clonotype itself: Since a much larger clone is just one base distant, this may be a read error. The rearrangement uses TRBV4-3 and TRBJ1-5; perhaps TRBD1 as D (5 bases). V shed 0 bases and J shed 9 bases, with 12 bases lying between them. The CDR3 loop spans 14 amino acids. The germline V gene has CDR1 LGHNA and CDR2 YSLEER. CDR3 nucleotides: TGCGCCAGCAGCCAAGATTGGGGGGTCGGGCCCCAGCATTTT. Its translation is CASSQDWGVGPQHF.